Listed below are T cell receptor beta chains from one sample, sequenced in a study of T cells in localized non-small cell lung cancer. Assay used: immunoSEQ multiplex PCR; TCRdb lists only in-frame clones, some missing. The sample consists of tens of thousands of clones, roughly 80% of them appearing once. The specimen was peripheral blood, collected before any cancer treatment. These receptors were collected from a man between 40 and 75 years old with stage I squamous cell lung carcinoma. CDR3s include the opening cysteine and the closing phenylalanine or tryptophan. Each record gives: clone size, J gene, D gene, V gene, CDR3 protein, CDR3 DNA. The D gene is left open where the match is weak. Not all rows give a size; the values are once, few, many and, for expanded clones, a class.

clone size: .
J gene: TRBJ2-2
D gene: .
V gene: TRBV6-4
CDR3 protein: CASSALSAANTGELFF
CDR3 DNA: TGTGCCAGCAGTGCCTTGTCAGCTGCGAACACCGGGGAGCTGTTTTTT

clone size: .
J gene: TRBJ2-3
D gene: .
V gene: TRBV9
CDR3 protein: CASSRGGPIEEDTQYF
CDR3 DNA: TGTGCCAGCAGCCGTGGTGGGCCGATTGAGGAAGATACGCAGTATTTT

clone size: few
J gene: TRBJ1-2
D gene: .
V gene: TRBV10-3
CDR3 protein: CAISERTNYGYTF
CDR3 DNA: TGTGCCATCAGTGAGCGAACTAACTATGGCTACACCTTC

clone size: .
J gene: TRBJ2-7
D gene: .
V gene: TRBV11-3
CDR3 protein: CASSLEQGYEQYF
CDR3 DNA: TGTGCCAGCAGCTTAGAACAGGGATACGAGCAGTACTTC

clone size: .
J gene: TRBJ2-3
D gene: TRBD2
V gene: TRBV19
CDR3 protein: CASSTGGLAGDTQYF
CDR3 DNA: TGTGCCAGTAGTACAGGAGGACTAGCGGGAGATACGCAGTATTTT

clone size: .
J gene: TRBJ2-2
D gene: TRBD1
V gene: TRBV5-1
CDR3 protein: CASSQRTGDTGELFF
CDR3 DNA: TGCGCCAGCAGCCAACGGACAGGAGACACCGGGGAGCTGTTTTTT

clone size: .
J gene: TRBJ2-7
D gene: .
V gene: TRBV7-6
CDR3 protein: CASSPRDGEQYF
CDR3 DNA: TGTGCCAGCAGCCCCCGGGACGGCGAGCAGTACTTC

clone size: .
J gene: TRBJ1-2
D gene: TRBD1
V gene: TRBV4-2
CDR3 protein: CASSPGTGNYGYTF
CDR3 DNA: TGTGCCAGCAGCCCGGGGACAGGGAACTATGGCTACACCTTC

clone size: .
J gene: TRBJ2-3
D gene: .
V gene: TRBV6-1
CDR3 protein: CASSEEGDSTDTQYF
CDR3 DNA: TGTGCCAGCAGTGAAGAAGGGGATAGCACAGATACGCAGTATTTT

clone size: .
J gene: TRBJ2-1
D gene: TRBD2
V gene: TRBV27
CDR3 protein: CASSRTSGGSHEQFF
CDR3 DNA: TGTGCCAGCAGTCGAACTAGCGGGGGGTCTCACGAGCAGTTCTTC

clone size: .
J gene: TRBJ1-5
D gene: .
V gene: TRBV28
CDR3 protein: CASSLVTAGSNQPQHF
CDR3 DNA: TGTGCCAGCAGTTTAGTCACAGCCGGTAGCAATCAGCCCCAGCATTTT

clone size: .
J gene: TRBJ2-7
D gene: TRBD1
V gene: TRBV6-6
CDR3 protein: CASSRNPTGMDYEQYF
CDR3 DNA: TGTGCCAGCAGCAGGAACCCGACAGGGATGGACTACGAGCAGTACTTC

clone size: .
J gene: TRBJ2-4
D gene: .
V gene: TRBV18
CDR3 protein: CASSPQGAGIQYF
CDR3 DNA: TGTGCCAGCTCACCTCAGGGAGCGGGCATTCAGTACTTC

clone size: .
J gene: TRBJ2-2
D gene: .
V gene: TRBV7-9
CDR3 protein: CASSLAGDTGELFF
CDR3 DNA: TGTGCCAGCAGCTTAGCGGGGGATACCGGGGAGCTGTTTTTT

clone size: .
J gene: TRBJ2-7
D gene: .
V gene: TRBV29-1
CDR3 protein: CSVAVGDWYEQYF
CDR3 DNA: TGCAGCGTTGCAGTGGGGGACTGGTACGAGCAGTACTTC

clone size: .
J gene: TRBJ1-1
D gene: .
V gene: TRBV2
CDR3 protein: CASSDLDGVTNTEAFF
CDR3 DNA: TGTGCCAGCAGTGACCTAGACGGGGTAACGAACACTGAAGCTTTCTTT

clone size: .
J gene: TRBJ2-5
D gene: .
V gene: TRBV19
CDR3 protein: CASSPPAGALVETQYF
CDR3 DNA: TGTGCCAGTAGTCCCCCCGCGGGGGCGCTGGTGGAGACCCAGTACTTC

clone size: .
J gene: TRBJ2-3
D gene: TRBD1
V gene: TRBV7-2
CDR3 protein: CASSSSQGAKGTDTQYF
CDR3 DNA: TGTGCCAGCAGCTCTTCTCAGGGGGCTAAAGGGACAGATACGCAGTATTTT